Listed here are 14 T cell receptor beta chains from one sample, sequenced in a study of memory CD4+ T cells and cytomegalovirus serostatus. Single viable CD3+CD4+CD8-CD45RO+ cells were sorted as the memory CD4+ T cells. Sequencing was performed with immunoSEQ multiplex PCR; in TCRdb, only in-frame clones are kept and a portion is missing. The sample contains approximately 50,000 clones, around 79% of which appear only once. Sequenced input: memory CD4+ T cells from blood. These receptors all come from an adult in good health and CMV-seropositive.

The chain joins TRBV27 to TRBJ2-5; no clear D. CDR1 is MNHEY, CDR2 SMNVEV, per germline (reference sequence). V lost 2 bases and J 5 bases, leaving 12 bases between the germline ends. The CDR3 spans 14 residues. CDR3 bases: TGTGCCAGCAGTTTACTGGGTAGCCGTGAGACCCAGTACTTC. Translated: CASSLLGSRETQYF.

This clone was observed a single time. This rearrangement joins TRBV29-1 to TRBJ2-3; D is unclear. This CDR3 is built from 13 residues. Germline V CDR1 and CDR2: SQVTM, ANQGSEA. V was trimmed by 7 bases and J by 0 bases, leaving 11 bases between them. DNA for the CDR3: TGCAGCGGGGTCAGGCCTAGCACAGATACGCAGTATTTT. Protein sequence: CSGVRPSTDTQYF.

This chain connects TRBV4-1 to TRBJ2-5; 9 bases map to TRBD1. Germline V gene data show CDR1 as MGHRA and CDR2 as YSYEKL. V dropped 2 bases and J dropped 5; count of bases not matched to a gene: 12. The CDR3 length is 17 residues. CDR3 in amino acids: CASSQNPGNRGRETQYF. Written as DNA, the CDR3 is TGCGCCAGCAGCCAAAACCCGGGTAACAGGGGGCGTGAGACCCAGTACTTC.

This clone occurred once. The V and J genes are TRBV27 and TRBJ2-7; maybe TRBD2 (6 bases). The CDR3 is 15 residues long. The germline V gene has CDR1 MNHEY and CDR2 SMNVEV (reference sequence). V lost 2 bases to trimming and J lost 6 bases, with 17 bases between them. CDR3 residues: CASSLDPVAGGEQYF. The DNA of the CDR3 is TGTGCCAGCAGTTTAGACCCGGTTGCCGGGGGCGAGCAGTACTTC.

This clone was counted a single time. This sequence joins TRBV7-2 and TRBJ1-2; no firm D call. CDR3 size: 13 residues. Between the trimmed V and J ends, which lost 4 bases and 4 bases, there was a span of 10 bases. The V gene's germline CDR1 is SGHTA and CDR2 FQGNSA. The CDR3, as DNA: TGTGCCAGCAGCTACCACAGATCCTATGGCTACACCTTC. Encoded protein: CASSYHRSYGYTF.

The chain links TRBV7-2 to TRBJ2-2, with 10 bases identical to TRBD2. The germline CDR1 and CDR2 sequences are SGHTA and FQGNSA. CDR3 length equals 16 residues. V shed 5 bases, J shed 2 bases, and the junction held 5 bases outside the gene matches. CDR3 residues: CASSRTSGINTGELFF. The DNA for the CDR3 is TGTGCCAGCAGCCGTACTAGCGGGATCAACACCGGGGAGCTGTTTTTT.

This chain links TRBV7-8 with TRBJ2-7; D gene unclear. The CDR3 is made up of 13 amino acids. The V and J ends lost 5 bases and 4 bases respectively, with 12 bases between them. Germline V gene lookup returns CDR1 SGHVS and CDR2 FQNEAQ. The CDR3, as DNA: TGTGCCAGCAGCCGCGGCCTAAAGTACGAGCAGTACTTC. Its protein product is CASSRGLKYEQYF. The full variable domain, with the rest looked up from reference TRBV7-8 and TRBJ2-7, is GAGVSQSPRYKVAKRGQDVALRCDPISGHVSLFWYQQALGQGPEFLTYFQNEAQLDKSGLPSDRFFAERPEGSVSTLKIQRTQQEDSAVYLCASSRGLKYEQYFGPGTRLTVT.

This clone has only one observation. This rearrangement joins TRBV6-1 to TRBJ2-2; D is perhaps TRBD2 (5 bases). Germline V gene lookup returns CDR1 MNHNS and CDR2 SASEGT. V lost 5 bases to trimming and J lost 8 bases, with 12 bases between them. The CDR3 covers 13 residues. For the CDR3, the DNA is TGTGCCAGCAGTACAAACACGGGAGGGGAGCTGTTTTTT. Its protein is CASSTNTGGELFF.

This clone was seen more than once but under ten times. The CDR3, as DNA: TGTGCCATCAGTGAGTCGAGCGGGAGGTCGGATACGCAGTATTTT. Its translation is CAISESSGRSDTQYF. The chain combines TRBV10-3 with TRBJ2-3; 9 bases are shared with TRBD2. Germline CDR1 reads ENHRY; CDR2 reads SYGVKD. The CDR3 contains 15 residues. J gave up 6 bases and V 0 bases, and 4 bases lay outside the gene matches.

This clone showed up just a few times. The chain recombines TRBV6-5 with TRBJ1-4; possibly TRBD1 for D (5 bases). In germline, CDR1 is MNHEY, CDR2 SVGAGI. The V gene lost 2 bases and the J gene lost 4 bases, with 11 bases spanning the gap. The CDR3 spans 15 residues. The CDR3 DNA reads TGTGCCAGCAGTTACGGCCGGGACGGTAATGAAAAACTGTTTTTT. Its protein product is CASSYGRDGNEKLFF.

This clone has just a few counts. Other DNA sequences within the sample encode an identical CDR3. This CDR3 is CASSPLIAGETGELFF. The CDR3 DNA follows: TGTGCCAGCTCACCTTTAATAGCGGGAGAGACCGGGGAGCTGTTTTTT. This chain links TRBV18 with TRBJ2-2; 9 bases align to TRBD2. CDR3 length: 16 amino acids. The trim removed 3 bases at V and 5 bases at J, leaving 7 bases unmatched. Germline CDR1 and CDR2: KGHSH and LQKENI.

The chain recombines TRBV9 with TRBJ1-4, with D hard to call. The germline V gene encodes CDR1 SGDLS and CDR2 YYNGEE. V was trimmed by 3 bases and J by 10 bases, leaving 13 bases between them. CDR3 length equals 13 residues. The chain's CDR3 is CASSENRERKLFF. CDR3 bases: TGTGCCAGCAGCGAAAACCGGGAGCGAAAACTGTTTTTT.

This clone was detected only once. The V and J genes are TRBV28 and TRBJ1-2; 8 positions match TRBD1. The CDR3 has 18 amino acids. The J segment lost 4 bases and the V segment lost 4 bases, leaving 17 bases of the junction unmatched. Germline values: CDR1 MDHEN, CDR2 SYDVKM. DNA of the CDR3: TGTGCCAGCAGTTCCCTTTTCCCTCGCCGGACAGGGTCCTATGGCTACACCTTC. Its protein product is CASSSLFPRRTGSYGYTF.

The gene calls are TRBV7-3 and TRBJ1-5; D is unresolved. The CDR3 length is 14 residues. The germline CDR1 and CDR2 sequences are SGHTA and FQGTGA. Trimming took 2 bases from V and 2 from J, leaving 7 bases between them. CDR3 in amino acids: CASSLSGGNQPQHF. DNA of the CDR3: TGTGCCAGCAGCTTATCTGGGGGCAATCAGCCCCAGCATTTT.